This T cell receptor (beta chain) derives from a study of blood T cells in healthy people across ages. Study-level points and caveats: The study lacked donor CMV status, which possibly confounded expanded clonotype changes. Observed TCR beta diversity per million T cells went down as age went up. This fall followed a roughly linear course with age. A strong correlation was found between TCR beta diversity and the percentage of naive T cells.

There are 14 residues in the CDR3. CDR1 is MGHDK and CDR2 is SYGVNS in the germline V gene. V was pared by 5 bases and J by 0 bases, with 10 bases between. Peripheral blood was drawn, 7.5 to 10 milliliters per donor. A word on this clonotype: The antigen is undetermined.

Then a second PCR, running about 7 to 11 cycles, was carried out with a sample-barcoded 5' primer and a J-beta primer mix. TCRdb fed the 5' RACE reads into MiXCR, producing one record per CDR3 protein. The sample lists fewer than 900,000 distinct CDR3 sequences, 36% occurring once. The receptor was isolated from a man aged 18 to 30 in good health. The chain has TRBV25-1 and TRBJ1-1, with D unresolved. Source material: blood. The CDR3 DNA follows: TGTGCCAGCAGTCCCTGGACCGTGAACACTGAAGCTTTCTTT. This gives the protein CASSPWTVNTEAFF.